This T cell receptor beta chain comes out of a study of T cells in localized non-small cell lung cancer. To note about this clone: Its antigen is as yet unknown.

General observations from the study: Uninvolved adjacent lung showed higher T cell clonality than tumor. Across samples, adjacent lung featured a median around 57 of the top 100 tumor clones. There was an association of higher blood T cell density with longer overall survival.

TCRdb's copy holds only in-frame clones and misses some; the assay was immunoSEQ multiplex PCR. This table holds about 1,900 clones, about 23% found once. Trimming stripped 2 bases from V and 7 bases from J, with 9 bases between. Germline assignment: CDR1 GTSNPN and CDR2 SVGIG (reference sequence). The CDR3 runs to 12 residues. Harvested at least 2 cm beyond the tumor margin, adjacent lung showed no atypia. The chain employs TRBV30 and TRBJ2-1; weak D call: TRBD2 (6 bases). The sequence was collected from a woman between 35 and 70 years old with stage I lung adenocarcinoma. The starting material was normal lung tissue next to the tumor, obtained before any cancer treatment. The DNA for the CDR3 is TGTGCCTGGAGTCGAAGCGGGAATGAGCAGTTCTTC. It yields the protein CAWSRSGNEQFF.